This T cell receptor (beta chain) emerged from a study of cytomegalovirus exposure and HLA in healthy donors. The overall study: Unique TCRs from HLA-typed donors, some 85 million of them, were held in an early data release. Study findings and constraints: Certain indistinguishable V segments, among them TRBV6-2 and TRBV6-3, were excluded.

The PCR was carried out with 60 Vbeta primers and 13 Jbeta primers. Measured with immunoSEQ multiplex PCR; TCRdb has only the in-frame clones, and not every one. The sample has approximately 93,000 clones; over 75% are singletons. Only one count was recorded for this clone. The antigen remains undetermined. The V gene's germline CDR1 is SQVTM and CDR2 ANQGSEA. This CDR3 is 14 amino acids long. Trimming cost V 6 bases and J 7 bases, with 21 bases left between them. The rearrangement joins TRBV29-1 to TRBJ1-2, with D possibly TRBD1 on 6 matching bases. The sequence derives from a man aged 50 or older in good health and CMV-seronegative. The source material was PBMCs. The CDR3 DNA reads as TGCAGCGTCCCCAACGGAGGGGGGGAGGGTGGCTACACCTTC. Its translation: CSVPNGGGEGGYTF.